The T cell receptor beta chain under discussion was sequenced for a study of blood T cell dynamics during melanoma immunotherapy. Each bulk PBMC sample had 300 to 400 ng DNA loaded. Here immunoSEQ multiplex PCR was the method, and the copy in TCRdb shows in-frame clones only, minus some. Of 8,200 or so clones listed, more than 75% are singletons. CDR3 size: 15 residues. Germline-derived CDR1 and CDR2 are MGHDK and SYGVNS. V lost 5 bases, J lost 2 bases, and 10 bases lay in between. Indicated time point: week 3, after first cycle of checkpoint inhibitor. Sampling occurred pretreatment (T0) and at week 3 (W3), after cycle one of checkpoint blockade. At 12 weeks after first infusion, RECIST 1.1 defined response for most patients. This clone was recorded once.

The sequence was collected from a human donor with melanoma. The rearrangement uses TRBV25-1 and TRBJ1-6, with unresolved D. The specimen comprised blood, sampled from a patient treated with checkpoint blockade. The CDR3 nucleotides are TGTGCCAGCAGTTCCTCGGGTGCCTATAATTCACCCCTCCACTTT. Protein: CASSSSGAYNSPLHF.